This T cell receptor (beta chain) was observed in a study of T cells in Graves' hyperthyroidism and ophthalmopathy. Amplified TCR beta CDR3 regions derived from RNA transcripts. A set of HTBI primers served as the primers for a first-round RT-PCR of the TCR CDR3. TCRdb recomputed calls from the multiplex PCR reads with MiXCR, one row per CDR3 protein. There are under 500,000 distinct CDR3 sequences in the sample; over 12% occur only once, and 25% to 30% lies in the top ten. This clonotype has only a few counts. Its antigen is undetermined. A much larger clonotype is one base distant, so this may be a read error. The CDR3 sequence is 13 residues long. From germline, CDR1 is SGHTA and CDR2 FQGNSA. Study-wide results and limits: Expanded thyroid clonotypes (above 0.001) were mostly also found in blood. Ophthalmopathy prediction by the model preceded onset by a median approximately 6.1 months.

Exclusion of a patient resulted from uncontrolled infection, other autoimmune disease, pregnancy or lactation. The sequenced sample consisted of blood. J is TRBJ2-7 and V is TRBV7-2; D unresolved. The clonotype comes from a man over 45 with Graves' ophthalmopathy. CDR3 nucleotides: TGTGTCAGCAGCTTGGTCACTGTAGGCGAGCAGTACTTC. Encoded protein: CVSSLVTVGEQYF.